The 22 T cell receptor beta chains below all came from one sample that was sequenced in a study of blood T cell repertoires in COVID-19. The table came from immunoSEQ multiplex PCR; TCRdb's copy has only in-frame clones and leaves some out. The profile covers roughly 250,000 clones, with roughly 86% appearing a single time and roughly 2% taken by the ten largest. The sequenced material came from PBMCs or T cells enriched from blood (not recorded which). These receptors originate from a woman aged 45-59 years who had recovered from COVID-19.

The CDR3 loop is CASSPPGLKNTEAFF. The CDR3 DNA follows: TGTGCCAGCTCACCGCCGGGACTCAAGAACACTGAAGCTTTCTTT. The chain combines TRBV18 with TRBJ1-1, with D possibly being TRBD1 (5 bases). This CDR3 has 15 amino acids. Per germline, CDR1 KGHSH and CDR2 LQKENI. The ends were cut back, 3 bases at V and 1 base at J, with 12 bases in the middle.

The J gene is TRBJ2-7, the V gene TRBV18; 8 nucleotides align to TRBD2. In germline, CDR1 is KGHSH, CDR2 LQKENI. This CDR3 contains 14 residues. J lost 6 bases, V lost 4 bases, and 8 bases had no gene match. The CDR3 DNA is TGTGCCAGCTCACGGCTTAGCGGGAACAGCGAGCAGTACTTC. It codes for CASSRLSGNSEQYF.

This clone was recorded a few times. The V and J genes are TRBV10-3 and TRBJ1-1; no firm D call. Germline lookup yields CDR1 ENHRY and CDR2 SYGVKD. Trimming shortened V by 8 bases and J by 1 base, and 5 bases separated the two germline ends. The CDR3 contains 11 residues. Here the CDR3 reads CAISGNTEAFF. The CDR3 bases are TGTGCCATCTCAGGGAACACTGAAGCTTTCTTT.

The V call is TRBV30, the J call TRBJ1-4; D call uncertain. CDR3 length: 10 amino acids. The V gene's germline CDR1 is GTSNPN and CDR2 SVGIG (reference sequence). Trimming shortened V by 2 bases and J by 7 bases, and 2 bases separated the two germline ends. CDR3 in DNA: TGTGCCTGGAGTCGTGAAAAACTGTTTTTT. As protein: CAWSREKLFF.

This rearrangement joins TRBV28 to TRBJ1-3; TRBD1 might be the D (5 bases). The CDR3 is made up of 16 amino acids. Germline V gene data show CDR1 as MDHEN and CDR2 as SYDVKM. Trimming pared 3 bases from V and 0 bases from J, leaving 12 bases between. The CDR3 sequence is CASSLGRISSGNTIYF. The CDR3 nucleotides read TGTGCCAGCAGTTTGGGGCGGATTAGCTCTGGAAACACCATATATTTT.

The J gene is TRBJ2-2, the V gene TRBV7-9; 8 bases agree with TRBD1. Per germline, CDR1 SEHNR and CDR2 FQNEAQ (reference sequence). This CDR3 region has 16 residues. With V trimmed by 5 bases and J by 1 base, 6 bases remained unmatched. The CDR3 DNA sequence: TGTGCCAGCAGCCCCTGGACAGGGCAGAACACCGGGGAGCTGTTTTTT. It is translated as CASSPWTGQNTGELFF. Drawing the rest from reference TRBV7-9 and TRBJ2-2, the complete variable domain is DTGVSQNPRHKITKRGQNVTFRCDPISEHNRLYWYRQTLGQGPEFLTYFQNEAQLEKSRLLSDRFSAERPKGSFSTLEIQRTEQGDSAMYLCASSPWTGQNTGELFFGEGSRLTVL.

CDR3 nucleotides: TGTGCCAGCAGTGAACCGGGACTAGCGGGAGGGGGGTATGAGCAGTTCTTC. Translation: CASSEPGLAGGGYEQFF. The chain has TRBV6-1 and TRBJ2-1; TRBD2 agrees at 16 bases. The CDR3 length is 17 residues. The germline CDR1 and CDR2 sequences are MNHNS and SASEGT. V shed 2 bases and J 8 bases; nucleotides not matched to a gene: 6.

The chain carries TRBV2 and TRBJ1-6, with 7 bases matching TRBD1. CDR1 and CDR2 (germline): SNHLY, FYNNEI. After removal of 1 base from V and 7 bases from J, the junction contained 7 bases not matched to a gene. This CDR3 comprises 16 residues. The CDR3: CASSEVARGVNSPLHF. The DNA of the CDR3 is TGTGCCAGCAGTGAAGTGGCCAGGGGGGTAAATTCACCCCTCCACTTT.

Only one count was recorded for this clone. The chain uses TRBV14 and TRBJ1-2, with TRBD1 matching 8 bases. The CDR3 has 16 amino acids. CDR1 is SGHDN and CDR2 is FVKESK in the germline V gene. V trimming: 3 bases; J trimming: 6 bases; junction bases outside the gene matches: 12. The CDR3 nucleotides are TGTGCCAGCAGCCACCCCGGACAGGGTGCGGTCCATGGCTACACCTTC. Its translation is CASSHPGQGAVHGYTF.

The chain carries TRBV9 and TRBJ2-7; the D gene is possibly TRBD1 (5 bases). Germline CDR1 and CDR2: SGDLS and YYNGEE. Deletions cut 3 bases from V and 0 bases from J, with 10 bases between. This CDR3 spans 14 amino acids. The DNA of the CDR3 is TGTGCCAGCAGCGAGGGGTACCTCTCCTACGAGCAGTACTTC. Its translation: CASSEGYLSYEQYF. Together with reference TRBV9 and TRBJ2-7, the CDR3 gives the full variable domain: DSGVTQTPKHLITATGQRVTLRCSPRSGDLSVYWYQQSLDQGLQFLIQYYNGEERAKGNILERFSAQQFPDLHSELNLSSLELGDSALYFCASSEGYLSYEQYFGPGTRLTVT.

The rearrangement joins TRBV2 to TRBJ1-6, with D possibly matching TRBD1 (5 bases). CDR3 length: 15 residues. Trimming cost V 1 base and J 8 bases, with 12 bases left between them. Germline V CDR1 and CDR2: SNHLY, FYNNEI. CDR3 coding DNA: TGTGCCAGCAGTGAAGGGGGCAGGGCCTATTCACCCCTCCACTTT. Translation gives CASSEGGRAYSPLHF.

The chain uses TRBV5-4 and TRBJ2-3, with 7 bases lining up with TRBD2. Germline V gene data show CDR1 as SGHNT and CDR2 as YYREEE (reference sequence). The trim removed 6 bases at V and 0 bases at J, leaving 10 bases unmatched. The CDR3 consists of 16 residues. The CDR3 sequence is CASKDQRGSSTDTQYF. The CDR3 nucleotides read TGTGCCAGCAAAGACCAGCGGGGATCTAGCACAGATACGCAGTATTTT.

This clone was seen only once. The V gene is TRBV19, the J gene TRBJ2-1; D possibly corresponds to TRBD2 (5 bases). This CDR3 is 15 amino acids long. Germline V gene sequence: CDR1 LNHDA, CDR2 SQIVND (reference sequence). Trimming shortened V by 0 bases and J by 6 bases, and 12 bases separated the two germline ends. The CDR3 loop is CASSIEGGFINEQFF. The DNA for the CDR3 is TGTGCCAGTAGTATAGAGGGCGGGTTTATCAATGAGCAGTTCTTC.

This chain uses TRBV11-2 with TRBJ1-1; the match to TRBD1 covers 8 bases. V lost 2 bases, J lost 6 bases, and 8 bases stayed unmatched. The V gene's germline CDR1 is SGHAT and CDR2 FQNNGV. The CDR3 spans 15 residues. CDR3 residues: CASSLPQGASAEAFF. As DNA, the CDR3 is TGTGCCAGCAGCTTACCCCAGGGGGCTTCGGCTGAAGCTTTCTTT.

This chain uses TRBV28 with TRBJ2-1; 12 bases map to TRBD2. The V and J ends lost 6 bases and 4 bases, in that order; junction bases with no gene match: 13. The CDR3 covers 18 residues. Germline V lookup: CDR1 MDHEN, CDR2 SYDVKM. CDR3 protein: CASSTSGLAGQTYNEQFF. For the CDR3, the DNA is TGTGCCAGCAGCACTTCCGGACTAGCGGGGCAGACTTACAATGAGCAGTTCTTC.

The chain is built from TRBV24-1 and TRBJ2-3; 8 bases agree with TRBD1. Germline CDR1 is KGHDR and CDR2 is SFDVKD. This CDR3 is 15 amino acids long. The V gene end was trimmed by 2 bases and the J gene end by 0 bases; junction bases not matched to a gene: 0. For the CDR3, the DNA is TGTGCCACCAGTGATTGGACAGGGAGCACAGATACGCAGTATTTT. This encodes CATSDWTGSTDTQYF.

A single count supports this clone. This chain uses TRBV5-5 with TRBJ1-5, with 7 positions matching TRBD1. V lost 5 bases and J lost 5; bases outside the gene matches: 10. The length of the CDR3 is 15 residues. CDR1 and CDR2 (germline): SGHKS, YYEKEE (reference sequence). The DNA of the CDR3 is TGTGCCAGCAGGCCGACAGGGAATCGGGATCAGCCCCAGCATTTT. Residues: CASRPTGNRDQPQHF.

V gene TRBV6-6 combines with J gene TRBJ2-1; D may be TRBD1 (7 bases). Germline V gene data show CDR1 as MNHNY and CDR2 as SVGAGI (reference sequence). This CDR3 comprises 15 residues. V lost 0 bases to trimming and J lost 6 bases, with 12 bases between them. The CDR3 coding sequence is TGTGCCAGCAGTTACTCTCCTCAGGGGGGCAATGAGCAGTTCTTC. Translated: CASSYSPQGGNEQFF.

The chain employs TRBV28 and TRBJ1-3, with 12 nucleotides matching TRBD1. Germline V gene data show CDR1 as MDHEN and CDR2 as SYDVKM. After removal of 5 bases from V and 4 bases from J, the junction contained 6 bases not matched to a gene. CDR3 length equals 16 residues. The CDR3 sequence is CASSRGGTGGGNTIYF. CDR3 sequence (DNA): TGTGCCAGCAGTCGAGGGGGGACAGGGGGCGGAAACACCATATATTTT.

This chain links TRBV11-1 with TRBJ2-7; 8 bases map to TRBD1. The CDR3 is 15 residues long. Germline lookup yields CDR1 SGHAT and CDR2 FQDESV (reference sequence). Losses at the gene ends were 3 bases for V and 7 bases for J; bases not matched to a gene: 11. The CDR3 sequence: CASSFPGQGLGEQYF. In DNA, the CDR3 is TGTGCCAGCAGCTTCCCCGGACAGGGTTTGGGGGAGCAGTACTTC.

This chain joins TRBV15 and TRBJ1-2; TRBD1 matches 9 bases. CDR1 is LNHNV, CDR2 YYDKDF, per germline (reference sequence). Losses at the gene ends were 1 base for V and 8 bases for J; bases not matched to a gene: 14. This CDR3 is built from 17 residues. The CDR3 DNA reads TGTGCCACCAGCAGAGCGGGACAGGGTTCGGGGGCAGGAGGCTACACCTTC. As protein: CATSRAGQGSGAGGYTF.

The J gene is TRBJ2-2, the V gene TRBV6-6; D might be TRBD2 (5 bases). Deletions cut 7 bases from V and 2 bases from J, with 14 bases between. Germline V CDR1 and CDR2: MNHNY, SVGAGI (reference sequence). There are 15 residues in the CDR3. The CDR3 loop is CASKTNLANTGELFF. CDR3 DNA sequence: TGTGCCAGCAAGACAAACCTAGCAAACACCGGGGAGCTGTTTTTT.